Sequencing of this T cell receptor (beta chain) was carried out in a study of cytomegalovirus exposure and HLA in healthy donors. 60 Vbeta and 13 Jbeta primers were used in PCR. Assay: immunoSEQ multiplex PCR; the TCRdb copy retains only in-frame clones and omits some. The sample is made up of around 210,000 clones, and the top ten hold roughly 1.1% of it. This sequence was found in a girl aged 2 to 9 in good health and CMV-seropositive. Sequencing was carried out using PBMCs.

CDR3 sequence (DNA): TGCGCCAGCAATACAGGGGGGGTCAATCAGCCCCAGCATTTT. Translation gives CASNTGGVNQPQHF. The chain has TRBV5-1 and TRBJ1-5, with 8 bases fitting TRBD1. The V gene end was trimmed by 6 bases and the J gene end by 3 bases; junction bases not matched to a gene: 5. Germline V gene lookup returns CDR1 SGHRS and CDR2 YFSETQ. The CDR3 sequence is 14 residues long.